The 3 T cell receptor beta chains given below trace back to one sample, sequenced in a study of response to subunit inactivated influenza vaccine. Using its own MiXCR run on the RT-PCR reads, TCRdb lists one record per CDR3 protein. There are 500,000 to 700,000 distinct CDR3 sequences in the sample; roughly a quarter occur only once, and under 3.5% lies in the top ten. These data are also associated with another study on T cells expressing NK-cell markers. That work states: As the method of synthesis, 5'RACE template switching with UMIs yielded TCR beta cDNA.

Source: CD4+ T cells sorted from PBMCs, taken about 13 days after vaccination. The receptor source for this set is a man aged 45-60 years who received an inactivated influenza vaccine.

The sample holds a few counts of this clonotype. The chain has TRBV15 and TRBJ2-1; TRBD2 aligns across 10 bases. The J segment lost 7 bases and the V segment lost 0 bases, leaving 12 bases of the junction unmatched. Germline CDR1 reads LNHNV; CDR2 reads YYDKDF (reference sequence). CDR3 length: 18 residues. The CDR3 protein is CATSRDRSGGAKGNEQFF. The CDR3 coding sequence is TGTGCCACCAGCAGAGATAGGAGCGGGGGGGCTAAAGGAAATGAGCAGTTCTTC. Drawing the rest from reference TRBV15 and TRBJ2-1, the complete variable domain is DAMVIQNPRYQVTQFGKPVTLSCSQTLNHNVMYWYQQKSSQAPKLLFHYYDKDFNNEADTPDNFQSRRPNTSFCFLDIRSPGLGDTAMYLCATSRDRSGGAKGNEQFFGPGTRLTVL.

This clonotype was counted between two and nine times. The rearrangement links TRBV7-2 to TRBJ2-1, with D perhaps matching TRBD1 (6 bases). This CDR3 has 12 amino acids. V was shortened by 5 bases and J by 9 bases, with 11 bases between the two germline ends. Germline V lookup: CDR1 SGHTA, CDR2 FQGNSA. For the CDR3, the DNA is TGTGCCAGCAGCCCCTACAGGGTTGAGCAGTTCTTC. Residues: CASSPYRVEQFF.

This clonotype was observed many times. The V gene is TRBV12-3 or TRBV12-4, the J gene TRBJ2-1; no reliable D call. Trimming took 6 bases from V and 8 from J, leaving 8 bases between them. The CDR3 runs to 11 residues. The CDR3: CASSLFDEQFF. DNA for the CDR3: TGTGCCAGCAGCTTGTTTGATGAGCAGTTCTTC.